This T cell receptor beta chain is drawn from a study of T cell responses to AZD1222 COVID-19 vaccine. Clones were read by immunoSEQ multiplex PCR, and TCRdb kept only the in-frame ones, dropping some. This sample carries around 140,000 clones, approximately 92% of them seen once, and the ten largest clones take roughly 2%. The analysis combined second doses at about 4 or about 12 weeks. Regarding the study as a whole: Most donors were white British and more were female, and clonal diversity was possibly underestimated.

Per germline, CDR1 MNHEY and CDR2 SVGAGI. The CDR3 consists of 15 residues. Trimming pared 3 bases from V and 3 bases from J, leaving 14 bases between. On this clone itself: The antigen remains unidentified.

V and J are TRBV6-5 and TRBJ1-1, with D uncertain. This receptor was obtained from an adult who received the AZD1222 COVID-19 vaccine. This specimen consisted of peripheral blood, obtained 28 days after the second AZD1222 dose. CDR3 in amino acids: CASSYSALVDTEAFF. The CDR3 nucleotides are TGTGCCAGCAGTTATTCGGCCCTAGTCGACACTGAAGCTTTCTTT.